This section outlines one T cell receptor (beta chain) sequence together with its context. This receptor's antigen is unknown. No much larger clonotype is one base removed from it; base qualities were not supplied. Enrolling through a virtual design, the prospective study's participants ranged in age from roughly 18 to 89 years and lived across approximately 25 United States geographic areas. Cohort assignment in the prospective study relied on participant-reported clinical history from a screening survey and a study questionnaire. Recovered participants in ImmuneRACE Cohort 3 were defined as having two consecutive negative NP/OP PCR tests, clearance from a healthcare professional, or resolution of symptoms. In the prospective study, mobile phlebotomists collected whole blood, serum and a nasopharyngeal or oropharyngeal swab from each participant. Prospective study participants could optionally give additional blood draws and questionnaires over a roughly two-month period. Before DNA extraction, prospective study blood samples were shipped either frozen or at room temperature.

The immunoSEQ Assay, a bias-controlled multiplex PCR, was used to amplify TCRbeta CDR3 regions from genomic DNA. Processing in the source paper ran as follows. The number of nucleated cells in each sample was estimated by amplification of reference gene primers within the assay. To quantify the absolute abundance of each unique TCRbeta CDR3 rearrangement, sequence reads were collapsed and filtered. For each sample, productive Simpson clonality was calculated as the square root of Simpson's diversity index over productive rearrangements. TCRdb re-hosts the immuneACCESS table, in-frame sequences only. Its copies lack some clones; in the studies checked, an unresolved V gene accounts for under half of them, and the cause for the rest is not known. The D gene and trimming were derived from the DNA, and the V and J assignments and clone size from that table. For this sample the table gives about 160,000 clones, of which 75% to 90% were detected only once. Approximately 4% of the sample is held by the ten biggest clonotypes.

This sample stems from a study of blood T cell repertoires in COVID-19 (dated by TCRdb to 2020 to 2021). Background on the whole study: Samples covering the acute and convalescent phases of COVID-19 were provided by collaborators in the United States, Italy and Spain. Sample metadata almost always included a de-identified subject ID, COVID-19 status, age in years and sex. The repertoires were made available in a free public database intended to serve as a resource for research on the immune response to SARS-CoV-2. The samples were drawn from two sources: the first 160 participants of the ongoing ImmuneRACE study, and 1,000 to 1,500 subjects contributed by 6 global collaborators. The material from the prospective study consisted of cDNA or gDNA derived from T cells, B-cell-depleted T cells, or PBMCs. HLA class I and class II types, where available, came from metadata supplied by the sample provider rather than from assay-based typing. The dataset comprised deeply sampled blood TCRbeta repertoires from subjects exposed to, actively infected with, or recovered from COVID-19.

As encoded in the germline V gene, CDR1 is MNHEY while CDR2 is SVGEGT. Trimming at the junction amounts to 2 bases on V and 7 bases on J, and the germline ends lie 6 bases apart. Taken from cysteine to phenylalanine, the CDR3 has 12 residues. The DNA shown is the 36-base CDR3, in frame from base 1. What the research found in general, with its limitations: How much clinical and demographic metadata was included differed by source and by participant, and the metadata was provided uncurated.

The sequence was obtained from a woman between 45 and 60 years old who had recovered from COVID-19. This sequence uses TRBV6-2 or TRBV6-3 and TRBJ2-1, with the D gene call left open. Sequences were obtained from PBMCs or T cells enriched from blood (not recorded which). The nucleotide sequence is TGTGCCAGCAGTTACATCGGTAATGAGCAGTTCTTC. This encodes CASSYIGNEQFF.